The 28 T cell receptor beta chains below all came from one sample that was sequenced in a study of blood T cell repertoires in COVID-19 (TCRdb year 2020). Library prep was done by the immunoSEQ multiplex PCR assay. Imported from immuneACCESS, the table was reduced by TCRdb to in-frame sequences with V and J called. These copies leave out some clones; in studies compared against another copy, an unresolved V gene accounts for under half, and the cause of the remainder is not known. The sample table holds under 150,000 clones, of which around nine tenths were seen once. The ten largest clones capture roughly 1.9% of the sample. The sample consisted of peripheral blood. All receptors derive from a human donor with active COVID-19. The donor label of this sample is uncertain.

This clone was seen just once. The CDR3 here is CASSLTSGGIEQFF. The DNA of the CDR3 is TGTGCCAGCAGCTTAACTAGCGGGGGGATTGAGCAGTTCTTC. V gene TRBV7-2 combines with J gene TRBJ2-1; 12 nucleotides line up with TRBD2. Germline V gives CDR1 SGHTA, CDR2 FQGNSA. The CDR3 totals 14 residues. With V trimmed by 2 bases and J by 9 bases, 2 bases remained unmatched.

The chain joins TRBV6-5 to TRBJ1-2, with 7 nucleotides matching TRBD1. The CDR3 runs to 15 residues. With 2 bases clipped from V and 4 bases from J, the junction kept 7 bases outside the gene matches. Looked up from germline, CDR1 is MNHEY and CDR2 is SVGAGI. This chain's CDR3 is CASSYGQGVGYGYTF. DNA for the CDR3: TGTGCCAGCAGTTACGGGCAGGGGGTCGGCTATGGCTACACCTTC.

This chain links TRBV28 with TRBJ1-5, with D hard to call. The CDR3 runs to 15 residues. From germline, CDR1 is MDHEN and CDR2 SYDVKM. V was shortened by 1 base and J by 0 bases, with 7 bases between the two germline ends. CDR3 residues: CASSLFRYSNQPQHF. The CDR3 DNA sequence: TGTGCCAGCAGTTTATTTCGGTATAGCAATCAGCCCCAGCATTTT.

The CDR3 nucleotides are TGTGCCAGCAGTTTAATGTCGACGGGTTCACCCCTCCACTTT. Its protein is CASSLMSTGSPLHF. The rearrangement joins TRBV6-2 or TRBV6-3 to TRBJ1-6; D not resolved. The V end lost 4 bases, the J end lost 9 bases, and 13 bases lay between the germline ends. This CDR3 spans 14 amino acids. Per the germline V gene, CDR1 is MNHEY and CDR2 is SVGEGT.

This chain joins TRBV15 and TRBJ2-7; D gene unclear. This CDR3 spans 14 amino acids. The germline gives CDR1 LNHNV, CDR2 YYDKDF (reference sequence). The V end lost 0 bases, the J end lost 3 bases, and 9 bases lay between the germline ends. CDR3 region: CATSRDSGFYEQYF. CDR3 in DNA: TGTGCCACCAGCAGAGATTCCGGGTTCTACGAGCAGTACTTC.

The chain employs TRBV6-1 and TRBJ1-3; D is perhaps TRBD1 (6 bases). The CDR3 spans 17 residues. CDR1 and CDR2 from the germline V gene are MNHNS and SASEGT. The V and J ends lost 3 bases and 0 bases respectively, with 15 bases between them. In DNA, the CDR3 is TGTGCCAGCAGTGAGGCTCCACAGGGCTTCTCTGGAAACACCATATATTTT. This translates into CASSEAPQGFSGNTIYF.

The rearrangement joins TRBV18 to TRBJ1-1; D uncertain. V lost 3 bases and J 5 bases, leaving 19 bases between the germline ends. The CDR3 sequence is 16 residues long. The germline CDR1 and CDR2 sequences are KGHSH and LQKENI. The CDR3 sequence: CASSPGRGEGRTEAFF. The CDR3 nucleotides read TGTGCCAGCTCACCCGGGCGCGGGGAAGGTCGGACTGAAGCTTTCTTT.

V and J are TRBV4-3 and TRBJ2-3; TRBD2 matches 8 bases. The J segment lost 3 bases and the V segment lost 0 bases, leaving 11 bases of the junction unmatched. The CDR3 extends over 18 amino acids. Per germline, CDR1 LGHNA and CDR2 YSLEER. The CDR3 sequence: CASSQDVLAAKGTDTQYF. CDR3 DNA: TGCGCCAGCAGCCAAGATGTACTAGCGGCCAAAGGTACAGATACGCAGTATTTT.

The chain couples TRBV6-6 to TRBJ1-4, with 8 bases aligning to TRBD1. After removal of 6 bases from V and 8 bases from J, the junction contained 8 bases not matched to a gene. The CDR3 extends over 14 amino acids. Germline V gene sequence: CDR1 MNHNY, CDR2 SVGAGI (reference sequence). The CDR3 sequence is CASRRQGIKEKLFF. The CDR3 DNA reads TGTGCCAGCAGGAGACAGGGGATAAAGGAAAAACTGTTTTTT.

The chain uses TRBV19 and TRBJ1-5; D is uncertain. The CDR3 contains 13 residues. Per the germline V gene, CDR1 is LNHDA and CDR2 is SQIVND (reference sequence). With 1 base removed from V and 7 bases from J, the gap between germline ends came to 8 bases. In nucleotides, the CDR3 is TGTGCCAGTAGTATAGGCACTCAACAGCCCCAGCATTTT. It is translated as CASSIGTQQPQHF.

This clone was found once. The rearrangement links TRBV6-4 to TRBJ2-1, with 8 nucleotides matching TRBD1. The germline V gene has CDR1 MRHNA and CDR2 SNTAGT. The CDR3 extends over 14 amino acids. The trim removed 5 bases at V and 10 bases at J, leaving 10 bases unmatched. CDR3 in amino acids: CASSKTGQGLEQFF. The CDR3 DNA sequence: TGTGCCAGCAGTAAAACCGGACAGGGCCTCGAGCAGTTCTTC.

This chain uses TRBV19 with TRBJ1-2; 11 nucleotides line up with TRBD1. Germline CDR1 reads LNHDA; CDR2 reads SQIVND (reference sequence). The CDR3 is 14 amino acids. Trimming cost V 5 bases and J 4 bases; bases outside gene matches: 3. In DNA, the CDR3 is TGTGCCAGTAGTCCGGGGACAGGGGGCTATGGCTACACCTTC. Amino acid sequence: CASSPGTGGYGYTF.

V gene TRBV19 combines with J gene TRBJ1-6; D possibly corresponds to TRBD1 (5 bases). Deletions cut 7 bases from V and 7 bases from J, with 14 bases between. The CDR3 has 14 amino acids. Germline values: CDR1 LNHDA, CDR2 SQIVND (reference sequence). The CDR3 DNA sequence: TGTGCCAGTAAGCGAACAGGACTAAATTCACCCCTCCACTTT. This codes for CASKRTGLNSPLHF.

This chain uses TRBV6-2 or TRBV6-3 with TRBJ2-1, with TRBD1 as a possible D gene (5 bases). The CDR3 is 17 amino acids. Germline V CDR1 and CDR2: MNHEY, SVGEGT. Trimming removed 5 bases from V and 2 bases from J, with 19 bases in between. CDR3 nucleotide sequence: TGTGCCAGCAGTCACCACAAGCGTACAGGCCCCTACAATGAGCAGTTCTTC. Protein: CASSHHKRTGPYNEQFF.

The chain has TRBV2 and TRBJ2-1; 7 nucleotides agree with TRBD1. The CDR3 is made up of 15 amino acids. CDR1 and CDR2 from the germline V gene are SNHLY and FYNNEI. V was pared by 8 bases and J by 4 bases, with 11 bases of the junction left unmatched. The CDR3 loop reads CASPPDRTIYNEQFF. The CDR3 DNA reads TGTGCCAGCCCACCGGACAGGACGATATACAATGAGCAGTTCTTC.

The gene calls are TRBV11-2 and TRBJ1-6, with 7 bases that match TRBD1. V trimming: 5 bases; J trimming: 7 bases; junction bases outside the gene matches: 5. The CDR3 spans 14 residues. The germline gives CDR1 SGHAT, CDR2 FQNNGV. In DNA, the CDR3 is TGTGCCAGCAGCATGAACAGGGGAAATTCACCCCTCCACTTT. Protein sequence: CASSMNRGNSPLHF.

The rearrangement joins TRBV7-2 to TRBJ2-1, with 7 bases fitting TRBD1. CDR1 is SGHTA, CDR2 FQGNSA, per germline. V lost 1 base to trimming and J lost 4 bases; unmatched junction nucleotides: 4. This CDR3 region has 15 residues. For the CDR3, the DNA is TGTGCCAGCAGCTTAGAGGCAGGGGGTTACAATGAGCAGTTCTTC. Its protein is CASSLEAGGYNEQFF.

This clone came up once. The chain is built from TRBV11-2 and TRBJ1-1; unclear D gene. Germline V gene sequence: CDR1 SGHAT, CDR2 FQNNGV. V was trimmed by 7 bases and J by 0 bases, leaving 6 bases between them. The CDR3 sequence is 12 residues long. CDR3 residues: CASTTMNTEAFF. CDR3 coding DNA: TGTGCCAGCACAACTATGAACACTGAAGCTTTCTTT.

The chain is built from TRBV9 and TRBJ2-7; D may be TRBD1 (5 bases). This CDR3 has 13 residues. Trimming pared 3 bases from V and 1 base from J, leaving 8 bases between. CDR1 is SGDLS and CDR2 is YYNGEE in the germline V gene. CDR3 sequence reads: CASSEGVSYEQYF. The CDR3 coding sequence is TGTGCCAGCAGCGAAGGGGTTTCCTACGAGCAGTACTTC.

The rearrangement links TRBV4-1 to TRBJ1-6; TRBD1 agrees at 7 bases. Germline CDR1 and CDR2: MGHRA and YSYEKL. This CDR3 has 14 amino acids. The V gene end was trimmed by 1 base and the J gene end by 9 bases; junction bases not matched to a gene: 3. CDR3 loop: CASSQVTGVSPLHF. The CDR3 DNA sequence: TGCGCCAGCAGCCAAGTAACAGGGGTTTCACCCCTCCACTTT.

The rearrangement uses TRBV2 and TRBJ2-3, with no clear D. The CDR3 is 13 residues long. Germline V gives CDR1 SNHLY, CDR2 FYNNEI. Between the trimmed V and J ends, which lost 6 bases and 1 base, there was a span of 8 bases. CDR3 DNA: TGTGCCAGCAGGGAACGGGGCACAGATACGCAGTATTTT. It translates to CASRERGTDTQYF.

This clone was recorded a few times. This chain connects TRBV5-1 to TRBJ1-1; D may be TRBD1 (5 bases). The CDR3 runs to 14 residues. V was trimmed by 4 bases and J by 2 bases, leaving 12 bases between them. Germline V gene data show CDR1 as SGHRS and CDR2 as YFSETQ. The CDR3 reads CASSLLTVNTEAFF. In DNA form, the CDR3 reads TGCGCCAGCAGCCTCTTGACAGTCAACACTGAAGCTTTCTTT.

The chain couples TRBV5-1 to TRBJ1-1; D is uncertain. Germline V gene data show CDR1 as SGHRS and CDR2 as YFSETQ. The V gene lost 0 bases and the J gene lost 8 bases, with 8 bases spanning the gap. The CDR3 has 12 amino acids. The DNA for the CDR3 is TGCGCCAGCAGCTTGGGACTCCTGGAAGCTTTCTTT. Its protein product is CASSLGLLEAFF.

The V call is TRBV4-2, the J call TRBJ2-5; a possible D gene is TRBD2 (5 bases). The CDR3 has 15 amino acids. Germline CDR1 and CDR2: LGHNA and YNFKEQ. Deletions cut 4 bases from V and 4 bases from J, with 16 bases between. The CDR3 DNA reads TGTGCCAGCAGCCGCGACGAGGGATCTAGAGAGACCCAGTACTTC. It translates to CASSRDEGSRETQYF.

The chain has TRBV5-1 and TRBJ1-2; 7 nucleotides agree with TRBD1. Trimming at V came to 1 base and at J to 7 bases, leaving 13 bases not matched to a gene. CDR1 and CDR2 from the germline V gene are SGHRS and YFSETQ. The CDR3 is made up of 16 amino acids. As DNA, the CDR3 is TGCGCCAGCAGCTTGTCTAACTACAGGGGAGGCGCTGGCTACACCTTC. It codes for CASSLSNYRGGAGYTF.

This clone occurred a few times. The chain uses TRBV6-2 or TRBV6-3 and TRBJ1-5; weak D call: TRBD1 (5 bases). The CDR3 is made up of 17 amino acids. The V gene lost 2 bases and the J gene lost 7 bases, with 21 bases spanning the gap. Germline loops: CDR1 MNHEY, CDR2 SVGEGT. CDR3 DNA: TGTGCCAGCAGTTACAAGAGGCGGGAAGGGGAGGGCCAGCCCCAGCATTTT. Translated, it gives CASSYKRREGEGQPQHF.

V is TRBV27 and J is TRBJ2-2, with TRBD2 matching 11 bases. Trimming at V came to 6 bases and at J to 0 bases, leaving 6 bases not matched to a gene. This CDR3 spans 17 amino acids. Germline CDR1 and CDR2: MNHEY and SMNVEV (reference sequence). The CDR3 DNA follows: TGTGCCAGCAGGACCCTAGCGGGGGGTACGAACACCGGGGAGCTGTTTTTT. Encoded protein: CASRTLAGGTNTGELFF.

The chain combines TRBV12-5 with TRBJ1-1, with TRBD1 as a possible D gene (6 bases). The CDR3 has 14 residues. Germline CDR1 LGHNT, CDR2 FRNRAP. With 7 bases removed from V and 2 bases from J, the gap between germline ends came to 14 bases. CDR3 nucleotide sequence: TGTGCTAGTGCCAAAGGGGGAGAAAACACTGAAGCTTTCTTT. Encoded protein: CASAKGGENTEAFF.